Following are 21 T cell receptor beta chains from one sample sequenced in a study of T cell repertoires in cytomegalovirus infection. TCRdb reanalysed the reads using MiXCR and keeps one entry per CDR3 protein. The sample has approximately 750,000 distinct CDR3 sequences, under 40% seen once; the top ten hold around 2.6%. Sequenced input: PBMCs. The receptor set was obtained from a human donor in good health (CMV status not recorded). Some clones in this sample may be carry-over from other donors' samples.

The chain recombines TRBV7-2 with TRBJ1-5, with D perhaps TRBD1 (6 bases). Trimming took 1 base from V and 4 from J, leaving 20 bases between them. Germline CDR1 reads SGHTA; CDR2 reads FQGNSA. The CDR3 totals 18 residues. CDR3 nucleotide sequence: TGTGCCAGCAGCTTAGGAGGGGGGGGGTGGGGAGGGAATCAGCCCCAGCATTTT. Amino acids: CASSLGGGGWGGNQPQHF.

The CDR3 loop reads CASSLPGQGTYEQYF. The CDR3 nucleotides are TGTGCCAGCAGTTTACCGGGACAGGGTACCTACGAGCAGTACTTC. The gene calls are TRBV12-3 or TRBV12-4 and TRBJ2-7, with 9 bases aligning to TRBD1. V lost 2 bases to trimming and J lost 2 bases; unmatched junction nucleotides: 4. This CDR3 is 15 amino acids long.

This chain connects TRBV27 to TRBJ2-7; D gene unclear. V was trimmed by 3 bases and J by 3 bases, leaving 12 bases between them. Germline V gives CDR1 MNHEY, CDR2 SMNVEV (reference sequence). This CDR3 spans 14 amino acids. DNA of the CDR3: TGTGCCAGCAGTTTCGGAGCGCGCAGCTACGAGCAGTACTTC. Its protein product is CASSFGARSYEQYF.

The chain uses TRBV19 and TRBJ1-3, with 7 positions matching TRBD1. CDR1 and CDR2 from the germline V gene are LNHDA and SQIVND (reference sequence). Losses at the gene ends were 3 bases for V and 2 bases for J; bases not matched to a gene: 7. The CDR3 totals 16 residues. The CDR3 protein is CASSIARDSAGNTIYF. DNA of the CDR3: TGTGCCAGTAGTATCGCCCGGGACAGCGCTGGAAACACCATATATTTT.

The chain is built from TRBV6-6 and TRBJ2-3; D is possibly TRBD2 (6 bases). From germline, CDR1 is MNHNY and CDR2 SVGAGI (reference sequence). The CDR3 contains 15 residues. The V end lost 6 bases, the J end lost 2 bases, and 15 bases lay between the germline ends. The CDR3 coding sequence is TGTGCCAGCAGAAGGAGGGGTCTTCCCACAGATACGCAGTATTTT. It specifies CASRRRGLPTDTQYF.

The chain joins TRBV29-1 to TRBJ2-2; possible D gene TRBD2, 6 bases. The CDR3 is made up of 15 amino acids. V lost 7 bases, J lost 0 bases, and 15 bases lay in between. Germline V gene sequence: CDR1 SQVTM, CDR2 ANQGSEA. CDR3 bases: TGCAGCGCCGGGCCCGGGAGCGCGAACACCGGGGAGCTGTTTTTT. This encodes CSAGPGSANTGELFF.

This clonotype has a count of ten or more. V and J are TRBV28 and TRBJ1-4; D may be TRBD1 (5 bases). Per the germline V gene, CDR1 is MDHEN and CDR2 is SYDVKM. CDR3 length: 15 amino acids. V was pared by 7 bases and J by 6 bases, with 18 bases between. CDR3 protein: CASIKRTGGDEKLFF. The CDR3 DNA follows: TGTGCCAGCATCAAGAGGACGGGAGGGGATGAAAAACTGTTTTTT.

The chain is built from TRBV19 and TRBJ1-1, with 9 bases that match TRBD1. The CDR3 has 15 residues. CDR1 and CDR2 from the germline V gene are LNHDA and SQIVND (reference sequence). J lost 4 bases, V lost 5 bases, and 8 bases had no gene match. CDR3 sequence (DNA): TGTGCCAGTAGTCCTGGGGACAGGGTAGGCACTGAAGCTTTCTTT. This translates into CASSPGDRVGTEAFF.

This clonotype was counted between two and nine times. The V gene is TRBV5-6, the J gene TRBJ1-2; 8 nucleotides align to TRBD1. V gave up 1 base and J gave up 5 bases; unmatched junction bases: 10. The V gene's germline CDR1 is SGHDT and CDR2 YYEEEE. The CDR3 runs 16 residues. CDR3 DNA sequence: TGTGCCAGCAGCTTGAGTGGAACAGGGGGAGCATATGGCTACACCTTC. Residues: CASSLSGTGGAYGYTF.

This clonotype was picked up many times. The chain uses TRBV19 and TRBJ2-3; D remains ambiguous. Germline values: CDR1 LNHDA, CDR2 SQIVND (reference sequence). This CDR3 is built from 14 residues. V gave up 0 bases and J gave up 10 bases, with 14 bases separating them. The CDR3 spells CASSIDRSLPPQYF. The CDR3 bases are TGTGCCAGTAGTATAGATCGTAGTCTTCCTCCGCAGTATTTT.

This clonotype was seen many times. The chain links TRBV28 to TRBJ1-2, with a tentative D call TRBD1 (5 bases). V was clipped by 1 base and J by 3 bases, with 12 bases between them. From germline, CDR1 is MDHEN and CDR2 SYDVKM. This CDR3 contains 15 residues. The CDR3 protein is CASSLSTGVDYGYTF. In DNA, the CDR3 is TGTGCCAGCAGTTTATCGACGGGGGTCGACTATGGCTACACCTTC.

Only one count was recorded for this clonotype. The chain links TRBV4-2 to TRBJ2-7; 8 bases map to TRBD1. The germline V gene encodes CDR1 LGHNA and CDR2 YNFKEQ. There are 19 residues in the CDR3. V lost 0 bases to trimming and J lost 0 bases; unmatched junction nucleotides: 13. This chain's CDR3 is CASSQDVDRGVPLSYEQYF. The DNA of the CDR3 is TGTGCCAGCAGCCAAGATGTTGACAGGGGCGTTCCCCTCTCCTACGAGCAGTACTTC.

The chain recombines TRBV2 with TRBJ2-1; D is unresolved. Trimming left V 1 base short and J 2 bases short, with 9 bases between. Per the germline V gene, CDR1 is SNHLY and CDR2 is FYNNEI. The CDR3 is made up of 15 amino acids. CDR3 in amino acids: CASSEDRTPYNEQFF. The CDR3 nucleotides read TGTGCCAGCAGTGAAGACCGAACCCCCTACAATGAGCAGTTCTTC.

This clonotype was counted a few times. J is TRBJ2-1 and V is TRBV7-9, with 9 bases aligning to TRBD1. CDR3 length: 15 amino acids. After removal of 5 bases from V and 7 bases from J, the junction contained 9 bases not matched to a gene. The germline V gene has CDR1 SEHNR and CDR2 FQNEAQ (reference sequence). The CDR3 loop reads CASSTRDRESNEQFF. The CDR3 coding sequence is TGTGCCAGCAGCACTCGGGACAGGGAGTCGAATGAGCAGTTCTTC.

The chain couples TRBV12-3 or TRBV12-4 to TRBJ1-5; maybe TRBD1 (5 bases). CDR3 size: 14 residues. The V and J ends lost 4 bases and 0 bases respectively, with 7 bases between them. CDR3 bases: TGTGCCAGCAGTTGGGGGTATAGCAATCAGCCCCAGCATTTT. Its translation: CASSWGYSNQPQHF.

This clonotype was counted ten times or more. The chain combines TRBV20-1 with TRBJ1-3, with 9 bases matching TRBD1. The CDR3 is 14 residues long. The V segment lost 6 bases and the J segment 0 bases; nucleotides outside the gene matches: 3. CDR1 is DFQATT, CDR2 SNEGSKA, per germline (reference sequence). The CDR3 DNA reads TGCAGTGCACCGGGACAGGGCTCTGGAAACACCATATATTTT. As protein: CSAPGQGSGNTIYF.

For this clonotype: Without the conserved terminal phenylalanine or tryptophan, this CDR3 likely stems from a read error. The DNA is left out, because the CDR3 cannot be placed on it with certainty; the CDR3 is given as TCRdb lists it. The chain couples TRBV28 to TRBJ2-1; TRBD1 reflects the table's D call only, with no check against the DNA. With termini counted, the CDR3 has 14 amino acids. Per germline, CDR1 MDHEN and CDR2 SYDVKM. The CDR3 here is CASTLGWGTGEKFC.

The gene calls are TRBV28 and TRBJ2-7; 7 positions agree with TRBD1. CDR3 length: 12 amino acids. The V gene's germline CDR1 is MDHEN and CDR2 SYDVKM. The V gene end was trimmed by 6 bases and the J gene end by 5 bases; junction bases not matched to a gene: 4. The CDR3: CASRQQGNEQYF. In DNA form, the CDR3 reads TGTGCCAGCAGACAACAGGGGAACGAGCAGTACTTC.

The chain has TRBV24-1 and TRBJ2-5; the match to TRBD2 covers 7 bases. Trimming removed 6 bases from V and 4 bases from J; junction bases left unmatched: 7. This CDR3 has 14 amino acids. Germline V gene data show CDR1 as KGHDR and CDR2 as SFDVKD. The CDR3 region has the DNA TGTGCCACCAGTTATGCGGGAGCCGGAGAGACCCAGTACTTC. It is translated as CATSYAGAGETQYF.

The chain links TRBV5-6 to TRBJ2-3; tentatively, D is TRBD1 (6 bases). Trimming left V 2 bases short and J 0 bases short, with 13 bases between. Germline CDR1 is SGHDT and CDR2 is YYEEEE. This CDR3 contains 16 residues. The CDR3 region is CASSFTIRGSTDTQYF. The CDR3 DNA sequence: TGTGCCAGCAGCTTTACGATCAGGGGTAGCACAGATACGCAGTATTTT.

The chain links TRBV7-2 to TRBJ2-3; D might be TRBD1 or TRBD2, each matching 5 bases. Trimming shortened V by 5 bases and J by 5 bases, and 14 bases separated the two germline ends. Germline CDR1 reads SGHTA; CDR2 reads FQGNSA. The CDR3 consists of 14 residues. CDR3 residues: CASSRGGGRDTQYF. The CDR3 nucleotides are TGTGCCAGCAGCAGGGGCGGAGGCAGAGATACGCAGTATTTT.